This entry lists 3 T cell receptor beta chains sequenced from one sample in a study of T cell clonotyping in hematopoietic cell transplantation. Produced via immunoSEQ multiplex PCR; TCRdb's table is partial and in-frame only. Of some 10,000 clones listed, around half were seen once; the top ten hold 10% to 15%. The material was peripheral blood mononuclear cells, obtained 100 days after allogeneic stem cell transplant. These receptor sequences come from a female patient aged 50-59 years who had an allogeneic stem cell transplant from an unrelated donor, so the T cells may come from the graft donor. Some clones in this sample may be carry-over from other donors' samples.

The CDR3: CASTQGYYQPQHF. CDR3 DNA: TGTGCCAGTACCCAGGGCTACTACCAGCCCCAGCATTTT. The V call is TRBV19, the J call TRBJ1-5, with D tentatively TRBD1 (5 bases). The CDR3 runs to 13 residues. Deletions cut 7 bases from V and 7 bases from J, with 14 bases between. Germline assignment: CDR1 LNHDA and CDR2 SQIVND (reference sequence).

This clone was seen only a few times. The V call is TRBV7-6, the J call TRBJ1-2, with 9 positions matching TRBD1. The germline CDR1 and CDR2 sequences are SGHVS and FNYEAQ. Trimming took 5 bases from V and 4 from J; bases not matched to a gene: 8. This CDR3 comprises 15 residues. The CDR3 DNA sequence: TGTGCCAGCAGCGATCCGGGACAGGGTTTCTATGGCTACACCTTC. Residues: CASSDPGQGFYGYTF.

CDR3 coding DNA: TGTGCCAGCAGCCGACAGAGAAGAGGCACCGGGGAGCTGTTTTTT. Its translation is CASSRQRRGTGELFF. The V and J genes are TRBV9 and TRBJ2-2; possible D gene TRBD1, 5 bases. The germline CDR1 and CDR2 sequences are SGDLS and YYNGEE. The CDR3 spans 15 residues. Trimming pared 4 bases from V and 4 bases from J, leaving 14 bases between.